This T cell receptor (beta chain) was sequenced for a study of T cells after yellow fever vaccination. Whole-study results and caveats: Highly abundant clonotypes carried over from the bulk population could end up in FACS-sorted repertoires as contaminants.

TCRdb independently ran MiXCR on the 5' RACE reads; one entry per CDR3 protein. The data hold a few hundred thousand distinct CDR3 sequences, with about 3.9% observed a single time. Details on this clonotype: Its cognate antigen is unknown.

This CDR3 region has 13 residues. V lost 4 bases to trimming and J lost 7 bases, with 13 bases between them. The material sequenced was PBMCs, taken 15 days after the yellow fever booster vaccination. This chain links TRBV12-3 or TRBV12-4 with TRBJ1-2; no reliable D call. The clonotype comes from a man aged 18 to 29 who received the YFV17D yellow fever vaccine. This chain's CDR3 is CASSSQTVAGYTF. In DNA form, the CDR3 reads TGTGCCAGCAGTTCCCAAACCGTGGCTGGCTACACCTTC.